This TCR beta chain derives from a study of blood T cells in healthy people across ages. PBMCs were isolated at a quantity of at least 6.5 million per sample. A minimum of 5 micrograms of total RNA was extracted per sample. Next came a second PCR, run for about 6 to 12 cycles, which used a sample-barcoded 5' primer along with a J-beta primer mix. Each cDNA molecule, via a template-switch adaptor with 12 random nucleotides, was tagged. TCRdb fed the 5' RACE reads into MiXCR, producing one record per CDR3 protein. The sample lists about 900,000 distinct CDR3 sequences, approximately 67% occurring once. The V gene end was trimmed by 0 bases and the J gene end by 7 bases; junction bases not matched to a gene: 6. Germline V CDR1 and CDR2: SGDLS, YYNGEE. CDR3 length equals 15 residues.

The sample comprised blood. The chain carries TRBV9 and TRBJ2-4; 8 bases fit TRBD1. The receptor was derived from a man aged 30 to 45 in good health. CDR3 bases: TGTGCCAGCAGCGTAGAAGGACAGGGCGGCAACATTCAGTACTTC. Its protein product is CASSVEGQGGNIQYF.